This paragraph reports one T cell receptor (beta chain). Its antigen is not known. CDR1 is ENHRY, CDR2 SYGVKD, per germline. The CDR3 runs 14 residues. The DNA is unrecorded. These data belong to a study of synovial regulatory T cells in juvenile arthritis. Findings and limits, study-wide: iaTreg cells shared more CDR3 sequences with synovial Tregs than other blood Tregs did.

Clones were sequenced by immunoSEQ multiplex PCR, and TCRdb holds only the in-frame ones, with some missing. The sample totals 8,000 to 10,000 clones. Sample: Treg cells from blood. Sample subset: remaining (HLA-DR-negative) circulating blood Treg cells. The sequence came from a donor between 2 and 35 years old with juvenile idiopathic arthritis. V gene TRBV10-3 combines with J gene TRBJ2-7. The CDR3 spells CAISESWVDYEQYF.